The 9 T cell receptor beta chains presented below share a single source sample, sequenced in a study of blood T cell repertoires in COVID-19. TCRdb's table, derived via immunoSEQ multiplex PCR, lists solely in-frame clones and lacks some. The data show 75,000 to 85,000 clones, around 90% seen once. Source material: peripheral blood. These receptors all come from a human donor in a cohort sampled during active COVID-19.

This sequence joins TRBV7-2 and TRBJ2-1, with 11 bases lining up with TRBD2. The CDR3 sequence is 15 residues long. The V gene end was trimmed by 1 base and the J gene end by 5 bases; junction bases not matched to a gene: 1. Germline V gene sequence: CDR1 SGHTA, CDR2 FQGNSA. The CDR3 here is CASSLGLAGNNEQFF. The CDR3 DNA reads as TGTGCCAGCAGCTTAGGACTAGCGGGGAACAATGAGCAGTTCTTC.

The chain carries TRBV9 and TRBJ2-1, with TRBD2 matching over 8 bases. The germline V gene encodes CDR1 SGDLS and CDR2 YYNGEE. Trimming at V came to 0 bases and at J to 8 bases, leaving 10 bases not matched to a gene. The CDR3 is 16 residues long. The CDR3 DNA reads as TGTGCCAGCAGCGTAGAGTACGGGAGGGCCATGCATGAGCAGTTCTTC. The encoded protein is CASSVEYGRAMHEQFF.

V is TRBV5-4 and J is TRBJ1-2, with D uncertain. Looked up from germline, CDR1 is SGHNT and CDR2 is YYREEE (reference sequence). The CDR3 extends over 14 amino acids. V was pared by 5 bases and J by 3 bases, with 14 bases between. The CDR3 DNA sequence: TGTGCCAGCAGTCTGGGCGGGTATGACTATGGCTACACCTTC. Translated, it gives CASSLGGYDYGYTF.

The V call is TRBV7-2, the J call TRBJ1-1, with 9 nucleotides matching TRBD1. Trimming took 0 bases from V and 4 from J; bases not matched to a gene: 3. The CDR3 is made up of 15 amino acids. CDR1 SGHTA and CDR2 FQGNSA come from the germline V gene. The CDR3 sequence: CASSLALTGGTEAFF. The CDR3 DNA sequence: TGTGCCAGCAGCTTAGCTTTGACAGGGGGCACTGAAGCTTTCTTT.

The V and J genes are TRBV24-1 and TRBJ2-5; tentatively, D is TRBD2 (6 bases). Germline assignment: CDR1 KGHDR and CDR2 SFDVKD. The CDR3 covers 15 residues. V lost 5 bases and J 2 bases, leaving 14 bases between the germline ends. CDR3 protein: CATSAPPGRQETQYF. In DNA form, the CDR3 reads TGTGCCACCAGTGCCCCGCCCGGGAGACAAGAGACCCAGTACTTC.

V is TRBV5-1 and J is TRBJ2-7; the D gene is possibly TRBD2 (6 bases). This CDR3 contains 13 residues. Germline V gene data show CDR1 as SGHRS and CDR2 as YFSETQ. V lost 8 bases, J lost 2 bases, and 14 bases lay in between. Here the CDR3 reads CASGTGGAYEQYF. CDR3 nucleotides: TGCGCCAGTGGGACCGGGGGAGCCTACGAGCAGTACTTC.

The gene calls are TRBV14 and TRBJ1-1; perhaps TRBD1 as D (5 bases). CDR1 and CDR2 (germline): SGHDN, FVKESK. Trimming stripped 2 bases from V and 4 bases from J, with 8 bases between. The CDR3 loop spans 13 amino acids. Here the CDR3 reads CASSQYRSTEAFF. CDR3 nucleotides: TGTGCCAGCAGCCAATACAGGAGCACTGAAGCTTTCTTT.

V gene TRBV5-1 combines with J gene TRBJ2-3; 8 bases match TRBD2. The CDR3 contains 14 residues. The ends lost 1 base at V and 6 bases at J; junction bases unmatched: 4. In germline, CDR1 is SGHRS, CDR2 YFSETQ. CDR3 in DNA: TGCGCCAGCAGCTTGACTAGCGGCTCGGATACGCAGTATTTT. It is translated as CASSLTSGSDTQYF.

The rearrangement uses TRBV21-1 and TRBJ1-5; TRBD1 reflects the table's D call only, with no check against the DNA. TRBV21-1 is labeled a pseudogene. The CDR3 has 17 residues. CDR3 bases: TGTGCCAGCAGCACCCCGGGACAGGGCGGGGGCAATCAGCCCCAGCATTTT. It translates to CASSTPGQGGGNQPQHF.